The 22 T cell receptor beta chains given below trace back to one sample, sequenced in a study of T cells in Graves' hyperthyroidism and ophthalmopathy. It was RNA transcripts that yielded the amplified TCR beta CDR3 regions. First-round RT-PCR of the TCR CDR3 relied on the HTBI primer set. Using its own MiXCR run on the multiplex PCR reads, TCRdb lists one record per CDR3 protein. The sample has fewer than 650,000 distinct CDR3 sequences, approximately 13% seen once; the top ten hold under 7%. Sample: blood. The origin of the receptors is a woman between 25 and 40 years old with Graves' hyperthyroidism that later progressed to Graves' ophthalmopathy.

The chain links TRBV19 to TRBJ2-7; no clear D gene. Germline V lookup: CDR1 LNHDA, CDR2 SQIVND (reference sequence). The CDR3 is made up of 15 amino acids. The V and J ends lost 2 bases and 7 bases respectively, with 18 bases between them. The CDR3 loop is CASSIFQLANNEQYF. CDR3 sequence (DNA): TGTGCCAGTAGTATATTTCAATTAGCAAACAATGAGCAGTACTTC.

This clonotype was found many times. This chain joins TRBV2 and TRBJ1-1; D gene ambiguous. Trimming removed 2 bases at V and 0 bases at J, with 4 bases between. CDR3 length: 13 residues. Per the germline V gene, CDR1 is SNHLY and CDR2 is FYNNEI. The CDR3 loop reads CASSEWVNTEAFF. The CDR3 DNA reads as TGTGCCAGCAGTGAATGGGTGAACACTGAAGCTTTCTTT.

This clonotype was observed many times. In DNA, the CDR3 is TGTGCCAGCAGTTACTCATACTATGGCTACACCTTC. It translates to CASSYSYYGYTF. The J gene is TRBJ1-2, the V gene TRBV6-2 or TRBV6-3; D unresolved. The CDR3 is 12 amino acids. Germline CDR1 MNHEY, CDR2 SVGEGT. V lost 0 bases and J 3 bases, leaving 2 bases between the germline ends.

This clonotype was found many times. The chain's CDR3 is CASSSPSSGWGYNEQFF. In nucleotides, the CDR3 is TGTGCCAGCAGTTCCCCCTCTAGCGGGTGGGGGTACAATGAGCAGTTCTTC. This chain joins TRBV28 and TRBJ2-1, with 8 bases identical to TRBD2. The CDR3 is 17 residues long. V gave up 4 bases and J gave up 4 bases; unmatched junction bases: 12. Germline V lookup: CDR1 MDHEN, CDR2 SYDVKM.

The table lists this clonotype with many counts. The chain is built from TRBV11-2 and TRBJ2-7; no clear D gene. V was shortened by 3 bases and J by 6 bases, with 15 bases between the two germline ends. Germline lookup yields CDR1 SGHAT and CDR2 FQNNGV. The CDR3 has 14 residues. This chain's CDR3 is CASSFGPTLVEQYF. In DNA, the CDR3 is TGTGCCAGCAGCTTTGGACCAACCCTCGTCGAGCAGTACTTC.

This clonotype was seen at least ten times. The V and J genes are TRBV28 and TRBJ2-2, with D unclear. V was pared by 5 bases and J by 4 bases, with 8 bases between. CDR1 and CDR2 (germline): MDHEN, SYDVKM. The CDR3 is 13 amino acids. The CDR3 loop reads CASSLTATGELFF. DNA of the CDR3: TGTGCCAGCAGTCTCACGGCCACCGGGGAGCTGTTTTTT.

As concerns this clonotype: A much larger clone is a single base away; this may be a read error. This rearrangement joins TRBV7-2 to TRBJ2-1; D gene unclear. The germline V gene encodes CDR1 SGHTA and CDR2 FQGNSA. CDR3 length equals 15 residues. In DNA, the CDR3 is TGTGCCAGCAGCTTTTTGTTAGAAGGTACAATGATGCAGCTCTTC. This encodes CASSFLLEGTMMQLF.

There are many counts of this clonotype. The chain has TRBV7-2 and TRBJ2-1; TRBD1 matches 9 bases. Trimming at V came to 5 bases and at J to 6 bases, leaving 5 bases not matched to a gene. Per germline, CDR1 SGHTA and CDR2 FQGNSA. The CDR3 covers 14 residues. CDR3 in DNA: TGTGCCAGCAGCGGAGGGACAGGGAGCAATGAGCAGTTCTTC. Protein: CASSGGTGSNEQFF.

Concerning this clonotype itself: This clone may be a read error of a much larger clone one base away. The rearrangement joins TRBV10-2 to TRBJ2-1, with D perhaps matching TRBD1 (5 bases). V dropped 3 bases and J dropped 6 bases, with 12 bases sitting between them. The CDR3 sequence is 14 residues long. Germline V gene data show CDR1 as WSHSY and CDR2 as SAAADI. CDR3 loop: CASSDYQGSNEQFF. In DNA form, the CDR3 reads TGCGCCAGCAGTGATTATCAGGGATCCAATGAGCAGTTCTTC.

This clonotype was found many times. This sequence joins TRBV29-1 and TRBJ1-3; no clear D gene. The CDR3 length is 15 residues. Germline V gene data show CDR1 as SQVTM and CDR2 as ANQGSEA. V was trimmed by 5 bases and J by 0 bases, leaving 14 bases between them. CDR3 bases: TGCAGCGTTCTGGAACTTACAAGCTCTGGAAACACCATATATTTT. Translated, it gives CSVLELTSSGNTIYF.

The chain recombines TRBV6-1 with TRBJ2-1; D not certain. The CDR3 totals 15 residues. The V end lost 3 bases, the J end lost 8 bases, and 17 bases lay between the germline ends. CDR1 MNHNS and CDR2 SASEGT come from the germline V gene. Here the CDR3 DNA reads TGTGCCAGCAGTGAGGTGGAGCCGCTCGAGGATGAGCAGTTCTTC. This sequence encodes CASSEVEPLEDEQFF.

This clonotype was detected only a few times. V usage is TRBV10-1 and J usage is TRBJ2-3; 8 bases are shared with TRBD2. Per the germline V gene, CDR1 is WNHNN and CDR2 is SYGVQD (reference sequence). The junction had 4 bases not matched to a gene; V was cut back by 0 bases and J by 11 bases. The CDR3 has 13 residues. CDR3 DNA: TGCGCCAGCAGTGAGTCGATCGCGGGAGGGCAGTATTTT. Amino acid sequence: CASSESIAGGQYF.

CDR3 in DNA: TGTGCCAGCAGCCAACTTTTATTGGGACTAGCGGGTTCCTACAATGAGCAGTTCTTC. Encoded protein: CASSQLLLGLAGSYNEQFF. The chain combines TRBV3-1 with TRBJ2-1, with TRBD2 identical over 12 bases. Germline CDR1 is LGHDT and CDR2 is YNNKEL (reference sequence). V lost 2 bases to trimming and J lost 1 base; unmatched junction nucleotides: 9. This CDR3 comprises 19 residues.

Only a few counts were recorded for this clonotype. This chain uses TRBV11-1 with TRBJ2-1; TRBD2 matches 11 bases. The trim removed 3 bases at V and 4 bases at J, leaving 20 bases unmatched. The length of the CDR3 is 21 residues. Looked up from germline, CDR1 is SGHAT and CDR2 is FQDESV (reference sequence). This CDR3 is CASSFTGTSGLTQKLYNEQFF. DNA of the CDR3: TGTGCCAGCAGCTTTACCGGGACTAGCGGCCTGACCCAAAAACTTTACAATGAGCAGTTCTTC.

This clonotype was found many times. At one of its ends the junction is not consistent with the germline gene, which may arise from a read error. V usage is TRBV2 and J usage is TRBJ2-3; the match to TRBD2 covers 9 bases. The germline gives CDR1 SNHLY, CDR2 FYNNEI. This CDR3 has 18 residues. This chain's CDR3 is CTSSEGLARLLEPDTQYF. CDR3 nucleotides: TGTACCAGCAGTGAAGGACTAGCGAGACTGTTGGAGCCAGATACGCAGTATTTT.

This clonotype was picked up a small number of times. The gene calls are TRBV6-1 and TRBJ2-1; tentative D call: TRBD2 (5 bases). This CDR3 spans 16 amino acids. V lost 2 bases and J lost 4, with 15 bases in between. Germline values: CDR1 MNHNS, CDR2 SASEGT. The CDR3 protein is CASSERGVQRYNEQFF. CDR3 nucleotide sequence: TGTGCCAGCAGTGAACGGGGAGTACAGAGATACAATGAGCAGTTCTTC.

This clonotype has a count of ten or more. CDR3 sequence reads: CASSSLAGGGYEQYF. CDR3 in DNA: TGTGCCAGCAGTTCACTAGCGGGAGGAGGCTACGAGCAGTACTTC. The chain uses TRBV28 and TRBJ2-7, with 12 bases aligning to TRBD2. The junction had 4 bases not matched to a gene; V was cut back by 4 bases and J by 3 bases. Looked up from germline, CDR1 is MDHEN and CDR2 is SYDVKM. This CDR3 contains 15 residues.

This clonotype was detected ten times or more. The chain uses TRBV4-3 and TRBJ1-5; D remains unclear. The CDR3 contains 15 residues. Trimming shortened V by 0 bases and J by 1 base, and 7 bases separated the two germline ends. Germline V CDR1 and CDR2: LGHNA, YSLEER. The CDR3 sequence: CASSQDLNSNQPQHF. The CDR3 DNA follows: TGCGCCAGCAGCCAAGATCTAAACAGCAATCAGCCCCAGCATTTT.

There are many counts of this clonotype. This chain links TRBV27 with TRBJ2-1, with 11 bases identical to TRBD2. The germline V gene encodes CDR1 MNHEY and CDR2 SMNVEV (reference sequence). The CDR3 consists of 17 residues. After removal of 5 bases from V and 3 bases from J, the junction contained 9 bases not matched to a gene. This CDR3 is CASSLVGLAEHYNEQFF. The CDR3 nucleotides are TGTGCCAGCAGTCTCGTGGGACTAGCGGAACACTACAATGAGCAGTTCTTC.

Ten or more counts support this clonotype. The V gene is TRBV7-2, the J gene TRBJ1-6; 10 bases map to TRBD1. The CDR3 contains 16 residues. CDR1 and CDR2 from the germline V gene are SGHTA and FQGNSA. The V gene end was trimmed by 5 bases and the J gene end by 9 bases; junction bases not matched to a gene: 10. The CDR3 DNA follows: TGTGCCAGCAGCCAACATGGACAGGGGGACGGTTCACCCCTCCACTTT. This translates into CASSQHGQGDGSPLHF.

This clonotype was detected many times. The chain couples TRBV6-2 or TRBV6-3 to TRBJ2-1, with TRBD2 identical over 10 bases. V was clipped by 6 bases and J by 8 bases; unmatched bases: 4. Germline V gene sequence: CDR1 MNHEY, CDR2 SVGEGT. This CDR3 has 13 residues. CDR3 in DNA: TGTGCCAGCAGGACGGGACTAGCGCATGAGCAGTTCTTC. Its translation is CASRTGLAHEQFF.

At least ten counts were recorded for this clonotype. The rearrangement uses TRBV5-1 and TRBJ2-2; perhaps TRBD1 as D (5 bases). Germline CDR1 and CDR2: SGHRS and YFSETQ. Trimming stripped 2 bases from V and 3 bases from J, with 11 bases between. CDR3 size: 15 residues. CDR3 sequence reads: CASSFQGRDTGELFF. In DNA form, the CDR3 reads TGCGCCAGCAGCTTCCAGGGCCGGGACACCGGGGAGCTGTTTTTT.